Listed here are 18 T cell receptor beta chains from one sample, sequenced in a study of CD8 T cells in Susac syndrome. Random hexamers were used to reverse transcribe an amount of roughly 0.45 to 1 ug RNA. One entry per CDR3 protein, called by TCRdb with MiXCR from the immunoSEQ multiplex PCR reads. The sample lists hundreds of thousands of distinct CDR3 sequences; 80% to 95% were seen once. Specimen: CD8+ T cells from PBMCs. The receptors stem from a human donor with multiple sclerosis.

The rearrangement joins TRBV5-6 to TRBJ2-7; D is uncertain. The germline V and J ends were trimmed by 0 bases and 3 bases, with 16 bases remaining between them. This CDR3 spans 16 amino acids. The germline gives CDR1 SGHDT, CDR2 YYEEEE. The CDR3 is CASSLAVGGSLYEQYF. As DNA, the CDR3 is TGTGCCAGCAGCTTGGCCGTCGGTGGATCTCTCTACGAGCAGTACTTC. Complete variable domain (other parts from reference TRBV5-6 and TRBJ2-7): DAGVTQSPTHLIKTRGQQVTLRCSPKSGHDTVSWYQQALGQGPQFIFQYYEEEERQRGNFPDRFSGHQFPNYSSELNVNALLLGDSALYLCASSLAVGGSLYEQYFGPGTRLTVT.

V is TRBV25-1 and J is TRBJ2-2; D is possibly TRBD1 or TRBD2 (5 bases each). This CDR3 contains 11 residues. V was cut by 7 bases and J by 6 bases, with 6 bases left in between. Germline V gives CDR1 MGHDK, CDR2 SYGVNS. CDR3 loop: CASKGPGELFF. The CDR3, as DNA: TGTGCCAGCAAGGGACCCGGGGAGCTGTTTTTT.

The gene calls are TRBV12-3 or TRBV12-4 and TRBJ1-5; D is possibly TRBD1 (6 bases). Trimming stripped 7 bases from V and 5 bases from J, with 18 bases between. This CDR3 region has 15 residues. The CDR3 nucleotides are TGTGCCAGCACCCTAGAGGACCCAGGGGATCAGCCCCAGCATTTT. It yields the protein CASTLEDPGDQPQHF.

V is TRBV28 and J is TRBJ1-4; no definite D call. From germline, CDR1 is MDHEN and CDR2 SYDVKM. The CDR3 loop spans 13 amino acids. Trimming removed 3 bases at V and 8 bases at J, with 10 bases between. The CDR3: CASSFRLGEKLFF. The DNA of the CDR3 is TGTGCCAGCAGTTTCAGATTGGGGGAAAAACTGTTTTTT.

The chain links TRBV3-1 to TRBJ1-2; 7 bases align to TRBD1. This CDR3 region has 13 residues. J was trimmed by 7 bases and V by 2 bases; bases with no gene match: 4. Germline V lookup: CDR1 LGHDT, CDR2 YNNKEL (reference sequence). This CDR3 is CASSQRDSGGYTF. The CDR3 DNA is TGTGCCAGCAGCCAAAGGGACAGCGGTGGCTACACCTTC.

The chain employs TRBV14 and TRBJ1-1; D possibly corresponds to TRBD1 (5 bases). The CDR3 runs to 15 residues. From germline, CDR1 is SGHDN and CDR2 FVKESK. Trimming left V 1 base short and J 7 bases short, with 16 bases between. CDR3 in amino acids: CASSQGTLRRGEAFF. The CDR3 coding sequence is TGTGCCAGCAGCCAAGGCACCCTACGAAGGGGTGAAGCTTTCTTT.

V usage is TRBV29-1 and J usage is TRBJ2-1; weak D call: TRBD1 (6 bases). Trimming removed 6 bases from V and 6 bases from J, with 9 bases in between. CDR1 and CDR2 (germline): SQVTM, ANQGSEA. The CDR3 consists of 11 residues. The CDR3: CSVGQPNEQFF. CDR3 coding DNA: TGCAGCGTCGGACAGCCCAATGAGCAGTTCTTC.

J is TRBJ2-2 and V is TRBV6-6; possible D gene TRBD2, 6 bases. The CDR3 is 13 residues long. V was pared by 7 bases and J by 3 bases, with 9 bases between. Germline lookup yields CDR1 MNHNY and CDR2 SVGAGI (reference sequence). CDR3 in DNA: TGTGCCAGCATGCCGGGAGACACCGGGGAGCTGTTTTTT. Translated: CASMPGDTGELFF.

This clonotype was observed once. The chain combines TRBV6-2 or TRBV6-3 with TRBJ1-2; 9 positions agree with TRBD1. The CDR3 is 15 residues long. CDR1 and CDR2 from the germline V gene are MNHEY and SVGEGT. V was pared by 4 bases and J by 4 bases, with 7 bases of the junction left unmatched. CDR3 coding DNA: TGTGCCAGCAGTTTTTGGACAGGGGCGAGCTATGGCTACACCTTC. It is translated as CASSFWTGASYGYTF.

This sequence joins TRBV2 and TRBJ2-1; possible D gene TRBD2, 5 bases. V was cut by 0 bases and J by 10 bases, with 10 bases left in between. From germline, CDR1 is SNHLY and CDR2 FYNNEI. CDR3 length equals 13 residues. In nucleotides, the CDR3 is TGTGCCAGCAGTGAAGCGCTTCCGGGGGAGCAGTTCTTC. Encoded protein: CASSEALPGEQFF.

The chain links TRBV7-9 to TRBJ2-1; 7 nucleotides align to TRBD2. This CDR3 is built from 16 residues. The germline V gene encodes CDR1 SEHNR and CDR2 FQNEAQ (reference sequence). After removal of 4 bases from V and 5 bases from J, the junction contained 11 bases not matched to a gene. The CDR3 sequence: CASSWEAGQANNEQFF. The DNA of the CDR3 is TGTGCCAGCAGCTGGGAAGCGGGGCAGGCTAACAATGAGCAGTTCTTC.

The V gene is TRBV13, the J gene TRBJ2-1, with TRBD1 identical over 7 bases. CDR1 is PRHDT and CDR2 is FYEKMQ in the germline V gene (reference sequence). With 5 bases clipped from V and 3 bases from J, the junction kept 4 bases outside the gene matches. This CDR3 is built from 14 residues. The CDR3 sequence: CASSPDRDYNEQFF. DNA for the CDR3: TGTGCCAGCAGCCCAGACAGGGACTACAATGAGCAGTTCTTC. Combining the CDR3 with reference TRBV13 and TRBJ2-1 gives the whole variable domain AAGVIQSPRHLIKEKRETATLKCYPIPRHDTVYWYQQGPGQDPQFLISFYEKMQSDKGSIPDRFSAQQFSDYHSELNMSSLELGDSALYFCASSPDRDYNEQFFGPGTRLTVL.

The CDR3 bases are TGTGCCAGCAGTTTGAACAGTCTGTCTCCAGCCCTTTTCTCTGGAAACACCATATATTTT. Its protein is CASSLNSLSPALFSGNTIYF. The J gene is TRBJ1-3, the V gene TRBV12-3 or TRBV12-4; no firm D call. V was cut by 3 bases and J by 0 bases, with 24 bases left in between. The CDR3 contains 20 residues.

A single count supports this clonotype. The rearrangement uses TRBV20-1 and TRBJ2-5, with 12 bases aligning to TRBD2. Germline V gene data show CDR1 as DFQATT and CDR2 as SNEGSKA (reference sequence). V lost 3 bases to trimming and J lost 5 bases; unmatched junction nucleotides: 19. CDR3 size: 19 residues. CDR3 protein: CSARSYPTSGSSVGETQYF. Written as DNA, the CDR3 is TGCAGTGCTAGGTCCTACCCGACTAGCGGGAGTTCGGTTGGGGAGACCCAGTACTTC.

V gene TRBV29-1 combines with J gene TRBJ2-3, with D uncertain. This CDR3 has 13 amino acids. Germline CDR1 reads SQVTM; CDR2 reads ANQGSEA. Trimming removed 3 bases at V and 2 bases at J, with 9 bases between. DNA for the CDR3: TGCAGCGTTGAGCAAATTAACACAGATACGCAGTATTTT. Translated: CSVEQINTDTQYF.

The chain is built from TRBV19 and TRBJ2-1, with 12 bases aligning to TRBD2. The germline CDR1 and CDR2 sequences are LNHDA and SQIVND (reference sequence). V trimming: 2 bases; J trimming: 5 bases; junction bases outside the gene matches: 13. CDR3 length equals 19 residues. The CDR3 DNA is TGTGCCAGTAGTATACCCCCCAGTGACCTAGCGGGAGGGGACAATGAGCAGTTCTTC. This encodes CASSIPPSDLAGGDNEQFF.

The chain has TRBV6-2 or TRBV6-3 and TRBJ2-7, with unresolved D. The CDR3 is 12 amino acids. In germline, CDR1 is MNHEY, CDR2 SVGEGT. V was shortened by 2 bases and J by 7 bases, with 9 bases between the two germline ends. Written as DNA, the CDR3 is TGTGCCAGCAGTTACATCAGCCAAGAGCAGTACTTC. Translation gives CASSYISQEQYF.

The chain carries TRBV6-5 and TRBJ1-4, with D maybe TRBD1 (5 bases). This CDR3 has 15 amino acids. The germline CDR1 and CDR2 sequences are MNHEY and SVGAGI. Trimming left V 6 bases short and J 4 bases short, with 15 bases between. CDR3 sequence reads: CASRPQTGGNEKLFF. CDR3 nucleotides: TGTGCCAGCAGACCGCAAACTGGGGGTAATGAAAAACTGTTTTTT.